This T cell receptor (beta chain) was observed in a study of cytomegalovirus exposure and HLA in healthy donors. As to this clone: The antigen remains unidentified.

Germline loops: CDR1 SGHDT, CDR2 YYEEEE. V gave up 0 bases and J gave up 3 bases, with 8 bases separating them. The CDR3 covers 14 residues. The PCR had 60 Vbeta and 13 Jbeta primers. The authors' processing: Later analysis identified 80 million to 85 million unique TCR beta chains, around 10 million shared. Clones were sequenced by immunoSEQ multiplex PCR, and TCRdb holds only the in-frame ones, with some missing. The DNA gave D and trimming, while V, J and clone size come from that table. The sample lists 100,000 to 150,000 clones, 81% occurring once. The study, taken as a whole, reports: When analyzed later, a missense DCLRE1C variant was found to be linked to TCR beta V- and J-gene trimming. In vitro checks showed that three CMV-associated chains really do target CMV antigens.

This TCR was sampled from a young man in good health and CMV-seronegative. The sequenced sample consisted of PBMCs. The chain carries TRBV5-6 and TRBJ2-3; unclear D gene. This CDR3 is CASSLGPPTDTQYF. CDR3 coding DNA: TGTGCCAGCAGCTTGGGGCCTCCGACAGATACGCAGTATTTT.